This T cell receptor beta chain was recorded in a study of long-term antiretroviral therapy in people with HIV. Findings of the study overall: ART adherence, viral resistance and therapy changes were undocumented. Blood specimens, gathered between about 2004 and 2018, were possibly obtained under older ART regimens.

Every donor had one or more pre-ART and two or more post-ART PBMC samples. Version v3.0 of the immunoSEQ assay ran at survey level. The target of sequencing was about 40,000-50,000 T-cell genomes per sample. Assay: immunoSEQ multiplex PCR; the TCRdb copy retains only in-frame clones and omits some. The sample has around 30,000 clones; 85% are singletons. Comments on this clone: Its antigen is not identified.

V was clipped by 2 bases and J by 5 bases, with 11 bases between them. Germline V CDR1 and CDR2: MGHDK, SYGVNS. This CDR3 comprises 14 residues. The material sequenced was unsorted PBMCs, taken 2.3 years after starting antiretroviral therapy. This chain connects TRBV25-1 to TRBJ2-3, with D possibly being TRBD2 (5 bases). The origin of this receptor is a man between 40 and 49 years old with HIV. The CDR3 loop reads CASSEDLAGDTQYF. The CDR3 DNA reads TGTGCCAGCAGTGAAGACCTAGCAGGAGATACGCAGTATTTT.